The TCR beta chain under discussion was sequenced for a study of cytomegalovirus exposure and HLA in healthy donors. Concerning this clone: What it binds is not known.

Study results and limitations: A later analysis reportedly found that, within productive TCRs, an Asian-associated ancestry cluster had fewer N-insertions than the mean observed across the approximately 660 donors. Indistinguishable V segments, including TRBV6-2 and TRBV6-3, were excluded.

The CDR3 is 13 residues long. Per the germline V gene, CDR1 is SGHRS and CDR2 is YFSETQ. Trimming shortened V by 5 bases and J by 3 bases, and 11 bases separated the two germline ends. Amplification used 60 Vbeta primers and 13 Jbeta primers. Assay: immunoSEQ multiplex PCR; the TCRdb copy retains only in-frame clones and omits some. The sample holds some 150,000 clones. Sequencing was done on a sample of PBMCs. The TCR was taken from a woman between 18 and 30 years old in good health and CMV-seronegative. The chain couples TRBV5-1 to TRBJ2-5; no clear D gene. This CDR3 reads CASSSPNEETQYF. For the CDR3, the DNA is TGCGCCAGCAGTTCCCCAAATGAAGAGACCCAGTACTTC.